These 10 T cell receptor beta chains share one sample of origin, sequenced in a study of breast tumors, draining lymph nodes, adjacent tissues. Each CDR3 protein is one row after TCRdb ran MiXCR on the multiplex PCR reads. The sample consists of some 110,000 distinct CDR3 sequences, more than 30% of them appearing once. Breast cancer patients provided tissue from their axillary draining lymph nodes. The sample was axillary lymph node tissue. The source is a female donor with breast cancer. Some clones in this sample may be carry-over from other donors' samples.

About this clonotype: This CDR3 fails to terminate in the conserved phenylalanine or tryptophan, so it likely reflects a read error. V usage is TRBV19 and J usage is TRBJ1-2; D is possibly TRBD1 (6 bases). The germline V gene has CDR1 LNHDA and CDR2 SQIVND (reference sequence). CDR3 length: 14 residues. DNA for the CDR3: TGTGCCAGTAGTGTGGGGGGGCAGTACTACGGCTACACCTCC. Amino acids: CASSVGGQYYGYTS.

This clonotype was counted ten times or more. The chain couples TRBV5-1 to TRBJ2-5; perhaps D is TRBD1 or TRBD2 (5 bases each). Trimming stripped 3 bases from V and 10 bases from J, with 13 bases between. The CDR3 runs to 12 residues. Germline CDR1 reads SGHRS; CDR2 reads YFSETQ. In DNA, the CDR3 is TGCGCCAGCAGCTCGGGACGCCAGGGCCAGTACTTC. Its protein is CASSSGRQGQYF.

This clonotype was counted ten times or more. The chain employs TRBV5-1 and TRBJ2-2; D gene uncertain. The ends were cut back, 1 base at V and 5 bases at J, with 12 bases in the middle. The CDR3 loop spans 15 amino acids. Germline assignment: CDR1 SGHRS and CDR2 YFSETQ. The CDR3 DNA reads TGCGCCAGCAGCTTGTCTCTCTCTGGGACCGGGGAGCTGTTTTTT. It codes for CASSLSLSGTGELFF.

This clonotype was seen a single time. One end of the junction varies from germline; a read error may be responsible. Written as DNA, the CDR3 is TGTGCCAGCTCACCCGTAAGGGACACTGAAGCCTTCTTT. Translating it yields CASSPVRDTEAFF. The chain couples TRBV18 to TRBJ1-1, with D possibly TRBD1 on 6 matching bases. Germline lookup yields CDR1 KGHSH and CDR2 LQKENI. The CDR3 sequence is 13 residues long. The full variable domain, in which reference TRBV18 and TRBJ1-1 provide the parts outside the CDR3, is NAGVMQNPRHLVRRRGQEARLRCSPMKGHSHVYWYRQLPEEGLKFMVYLQKENIIDESGMPKERFSAEFPKEGPSILRIQQVVRGDSAAYFCASSPVRDTEAFFGQGTRLTVV.

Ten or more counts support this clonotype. CDR3 sequence reads: CSVVRDRGNEQFF. CDR3 in DNA: TGCAGCGTTGTGAGAGACAGGGGCAATGAGCAGTTCTTC. The chain joins TRBV29-1 to TRBJ2-1, with 8 bases fitting TRBD1. The CDR3 consists of 13 residues. Germline CDR1 is SQVTM and CDR2 is ANQGSEA. Trimming cost V 4 bases and J 6 bases; bases outside gene matches: 5.

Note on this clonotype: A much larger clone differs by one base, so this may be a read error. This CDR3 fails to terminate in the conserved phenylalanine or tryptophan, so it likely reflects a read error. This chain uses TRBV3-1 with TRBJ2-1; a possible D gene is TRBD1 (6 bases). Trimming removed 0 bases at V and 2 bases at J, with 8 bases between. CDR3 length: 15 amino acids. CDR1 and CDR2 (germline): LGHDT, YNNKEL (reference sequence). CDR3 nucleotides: TGTGCCAGCAGCCAAGATTGGGGGCCCTACAATGAGCAGTTCTGC. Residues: CASSQDWGPYNEQFC.

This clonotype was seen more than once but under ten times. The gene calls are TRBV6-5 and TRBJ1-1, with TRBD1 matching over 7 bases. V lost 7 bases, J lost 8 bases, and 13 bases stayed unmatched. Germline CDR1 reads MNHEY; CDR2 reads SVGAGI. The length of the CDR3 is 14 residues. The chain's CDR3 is CASTDGLGTAEAFF. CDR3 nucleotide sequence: TGTGCCAGCACCGACGGTCTCGGGACAGCAGAAGCTTTCTTT.

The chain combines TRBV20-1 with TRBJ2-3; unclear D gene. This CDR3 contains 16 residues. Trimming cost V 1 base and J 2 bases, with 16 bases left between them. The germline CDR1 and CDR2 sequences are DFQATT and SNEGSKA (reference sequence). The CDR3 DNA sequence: TGCAGTGCTAGAGTGAGAAATCTTAGGGACACAGATACGCAGTATTTT. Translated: CSARVRNLRDTDTQYF.

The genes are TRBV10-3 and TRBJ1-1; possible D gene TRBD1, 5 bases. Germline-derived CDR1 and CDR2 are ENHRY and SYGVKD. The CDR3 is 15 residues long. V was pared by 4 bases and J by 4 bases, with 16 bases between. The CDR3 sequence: CAISGGVGVATEAFF. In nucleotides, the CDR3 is TGTGCCATCAGTGGAGGGGTCGGGGTGGCCACTGAAGCTTTCTTT.

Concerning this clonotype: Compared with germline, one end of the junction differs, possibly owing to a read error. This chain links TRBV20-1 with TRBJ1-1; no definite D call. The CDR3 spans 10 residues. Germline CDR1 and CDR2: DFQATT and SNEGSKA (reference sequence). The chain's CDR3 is CSAWRTEALF. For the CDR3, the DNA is TGCAGTGCTTGGAGGACTGAAGCTCTCTTT.